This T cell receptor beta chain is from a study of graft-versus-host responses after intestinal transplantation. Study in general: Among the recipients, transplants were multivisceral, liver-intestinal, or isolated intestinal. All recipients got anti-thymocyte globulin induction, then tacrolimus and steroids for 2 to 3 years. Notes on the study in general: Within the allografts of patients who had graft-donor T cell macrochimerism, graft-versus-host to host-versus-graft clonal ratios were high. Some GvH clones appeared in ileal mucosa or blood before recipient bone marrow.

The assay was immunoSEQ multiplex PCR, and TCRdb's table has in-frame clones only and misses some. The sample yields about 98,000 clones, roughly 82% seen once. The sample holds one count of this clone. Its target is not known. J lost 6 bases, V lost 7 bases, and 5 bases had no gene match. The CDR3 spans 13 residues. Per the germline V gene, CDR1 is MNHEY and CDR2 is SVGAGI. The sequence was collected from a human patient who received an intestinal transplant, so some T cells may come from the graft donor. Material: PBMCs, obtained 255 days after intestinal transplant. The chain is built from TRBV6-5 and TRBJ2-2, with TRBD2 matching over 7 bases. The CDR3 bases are TGTGCCAGCAATAGCGGGTATGCCGGGGAGCTGTTTTTT. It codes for CASNSGYAGELFF.